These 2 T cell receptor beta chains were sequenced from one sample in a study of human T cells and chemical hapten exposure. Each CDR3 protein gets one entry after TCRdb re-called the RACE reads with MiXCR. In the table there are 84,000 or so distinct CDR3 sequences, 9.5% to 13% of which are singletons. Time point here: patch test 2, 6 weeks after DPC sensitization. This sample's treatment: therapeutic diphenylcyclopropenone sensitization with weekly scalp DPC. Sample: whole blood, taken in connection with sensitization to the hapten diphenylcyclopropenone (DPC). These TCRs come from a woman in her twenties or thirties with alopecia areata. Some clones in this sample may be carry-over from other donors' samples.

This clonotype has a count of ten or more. The CDR3 region is CSVDRGFGQETQYF. The CDR3 DNA follows: TGCAGCGTTGATCGGGGATTCGGGCAAGAGACCCAGTACTTC. The chain joins TRBV29-1 to TRBJ2-5, with D possibly TRBD2 on 5 matching bases. The CDR3 is 14 amino acids. Germline values: CDR1 SQVTM, CDR2 ANQGSEA. V was pared by 3 bases and J by 2 bases, with 13 bases between. Using reference TRBV29-1 and TRBJ2-5 for the parts outside the CDR3, the full variable domain is SAVISQKPSRDICQRGTSLTIQCQVDSQVTMMFWYRQQPGQSLTLIATANQGSEATYESGFVIDKFPISRPNLTFSTLTVSNMSPEDSSIYLCSVDRGFGQETQYFGPGTRLLVL.

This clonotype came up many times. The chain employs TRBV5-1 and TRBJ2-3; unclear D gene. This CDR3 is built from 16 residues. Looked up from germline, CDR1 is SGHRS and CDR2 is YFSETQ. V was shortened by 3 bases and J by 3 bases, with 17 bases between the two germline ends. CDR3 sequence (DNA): TGCGCCAGCAGCTCAGGCAGTTCGGGCGGAACAGATACGCAGTATTTT. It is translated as CASSSGSSGGTDTQYF.